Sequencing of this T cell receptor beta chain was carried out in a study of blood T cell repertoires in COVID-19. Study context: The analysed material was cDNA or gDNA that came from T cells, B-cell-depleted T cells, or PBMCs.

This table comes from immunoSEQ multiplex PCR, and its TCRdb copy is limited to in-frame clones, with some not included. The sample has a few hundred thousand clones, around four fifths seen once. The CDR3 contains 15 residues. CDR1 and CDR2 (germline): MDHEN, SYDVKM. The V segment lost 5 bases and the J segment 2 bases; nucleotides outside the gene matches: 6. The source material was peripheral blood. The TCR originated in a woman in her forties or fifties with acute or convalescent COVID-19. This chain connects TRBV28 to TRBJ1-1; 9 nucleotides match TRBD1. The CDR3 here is CASSPGGQGNTEAFF. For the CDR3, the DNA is TGTGCCAGCAGTCCCGGGGGACAGGGCAACACTGAAGCTTTCTTT.